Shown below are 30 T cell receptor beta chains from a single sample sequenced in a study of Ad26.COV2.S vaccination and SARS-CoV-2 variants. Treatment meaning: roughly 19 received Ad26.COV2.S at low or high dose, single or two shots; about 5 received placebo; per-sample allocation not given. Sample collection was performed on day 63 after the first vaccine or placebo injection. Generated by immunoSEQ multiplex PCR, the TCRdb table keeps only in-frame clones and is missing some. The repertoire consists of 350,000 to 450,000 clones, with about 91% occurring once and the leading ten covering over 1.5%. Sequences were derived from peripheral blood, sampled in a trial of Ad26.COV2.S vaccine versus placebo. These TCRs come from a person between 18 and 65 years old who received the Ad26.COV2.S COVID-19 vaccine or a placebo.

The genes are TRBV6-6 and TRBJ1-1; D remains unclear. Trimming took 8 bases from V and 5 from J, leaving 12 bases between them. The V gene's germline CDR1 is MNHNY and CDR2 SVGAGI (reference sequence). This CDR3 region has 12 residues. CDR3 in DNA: TGTGCCAGCTTGAAGCTGGGGACTGAAGCTTTCTTT. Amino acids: CASLKLGTEAFF.

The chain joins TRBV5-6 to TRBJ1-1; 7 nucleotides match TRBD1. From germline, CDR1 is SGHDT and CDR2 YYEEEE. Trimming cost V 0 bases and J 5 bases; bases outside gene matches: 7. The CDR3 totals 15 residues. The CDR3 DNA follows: TGTGCCAGCAGCTTGGCCGGACAGGTTAGGACTGAAGCTTTCTTT. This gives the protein CASSLAGQVRTEAFF.

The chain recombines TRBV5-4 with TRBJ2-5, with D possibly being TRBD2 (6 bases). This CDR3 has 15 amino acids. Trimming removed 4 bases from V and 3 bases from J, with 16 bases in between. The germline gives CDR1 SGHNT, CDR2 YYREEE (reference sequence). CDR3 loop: CASSKTGSQEETQYF. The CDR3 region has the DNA TGTGCCAGCAGCAAGACCGGGAGTCAGGAAGAGACCCAGTACTTC.

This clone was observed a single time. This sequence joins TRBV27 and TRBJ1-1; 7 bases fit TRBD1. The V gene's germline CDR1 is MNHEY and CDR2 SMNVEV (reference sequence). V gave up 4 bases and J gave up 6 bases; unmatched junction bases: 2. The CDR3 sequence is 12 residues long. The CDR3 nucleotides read TGTGCCAGCAGTTCAACAGGGGCTGAAGCTTTCTTT. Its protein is CASSSTGAEAFF.

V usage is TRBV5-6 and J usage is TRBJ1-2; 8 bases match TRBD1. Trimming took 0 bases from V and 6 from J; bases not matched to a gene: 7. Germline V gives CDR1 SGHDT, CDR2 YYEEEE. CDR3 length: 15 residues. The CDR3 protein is CASSLAGQGAHGYTF. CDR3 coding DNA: TGTGCCAGCAGCTTGGCAGGACAGGGTGCTCATGGCTACACCTTC.

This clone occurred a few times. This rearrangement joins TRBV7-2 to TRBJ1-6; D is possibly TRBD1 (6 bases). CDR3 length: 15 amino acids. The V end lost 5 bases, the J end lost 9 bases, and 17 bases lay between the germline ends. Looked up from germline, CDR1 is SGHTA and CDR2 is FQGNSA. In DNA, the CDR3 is TGTGCCAGCAGCATCGGGGTGGGGGCCGGTTCACCCCTCCACTTT. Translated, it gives CASSIGVGAGSPLHF.

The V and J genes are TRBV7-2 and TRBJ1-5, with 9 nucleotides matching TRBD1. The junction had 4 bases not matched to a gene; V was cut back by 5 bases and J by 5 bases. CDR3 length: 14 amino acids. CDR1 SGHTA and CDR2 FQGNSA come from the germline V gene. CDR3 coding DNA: TGTGCCAGCAGCCCCCGACAGGGGGATCAGCCCCAGCATTTT. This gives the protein CASSPRQGDQPQHF.

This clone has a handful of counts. The CDR3 nucleotides are TGTGCCAGCAGGGGACAGGGCTGGAGCACAGATACGCAGTATTTT. It is translated as CASRGQGWSTDTQYF. The chain joins TRBV2 to TRBJ2-3; 9 bases are a match to TRBD1. The CDR3 loop spans 15 amino acids. V shed 6 bases, J shed 0 bases, and the junction held 4 bases outside the gene matches. The V gene's germline CDR1 is SNHLY and CDR2 FYNNEI.

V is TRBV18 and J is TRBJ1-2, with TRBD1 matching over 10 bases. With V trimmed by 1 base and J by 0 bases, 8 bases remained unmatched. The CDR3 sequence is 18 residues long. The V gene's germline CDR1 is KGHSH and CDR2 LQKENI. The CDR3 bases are TGTGCCAGCTCACCACTAAGACAGGGGGCGACTACTAACTATGGCTACACCTTC. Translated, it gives CASSPLRQGATTNYGYTF. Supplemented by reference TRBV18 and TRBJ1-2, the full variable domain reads NAGVMQNPRHLVRRRGQEARLRCSPMKGHSHVYWYRQLPEEGLKFMVYLQKENIIDESGMPKERFSAEFPKEGPSILRIQQVVRGDSAAYFCASSPLRQGATTNYGYTFGSGTRLTVV.

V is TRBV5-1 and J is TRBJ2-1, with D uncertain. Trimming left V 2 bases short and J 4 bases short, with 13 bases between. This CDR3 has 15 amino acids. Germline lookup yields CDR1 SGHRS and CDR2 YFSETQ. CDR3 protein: CASSFDRPGYNEQFF. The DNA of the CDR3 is TGCGCCAGCAGCTTTGACCGCCCAGGATACAATGAGCAGTTCTTC.

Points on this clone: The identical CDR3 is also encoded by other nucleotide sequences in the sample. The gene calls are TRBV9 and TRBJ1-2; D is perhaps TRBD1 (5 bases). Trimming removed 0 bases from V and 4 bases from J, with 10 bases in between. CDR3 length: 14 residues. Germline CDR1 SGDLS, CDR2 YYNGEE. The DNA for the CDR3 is TGTGCCAGCAGCGTAGAGGAGGGGCTCTATGGCTACACCTTC. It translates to CASSVEEGLYGYTF.

CDR3 sequence (DNA): TGTGCCAGCAGCCAATTTCCGGGAAGATATGGCTACACCTTC. Amino acid sequence: CASSQFPGRYGYTF. The chain employs TRBV14 and TRBJ1-2; unclear D gene. The CDR3 has 14 amino acids. The germline V and J ends were trimmed by 2 bases and 5 bases, with 12 bases remaining between them. Germline loops: CDR1 SGHDN, CDR2 FVKESK.

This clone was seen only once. The CDR3 sequence: CASSFWGGNQPQHF. As DNA, the CDR3 is TGTGCCAGCAGCTTTTGGGGAGGCAATCAGCCCCAGCATTTT. The gene calls are TRBV5-6 and TRBJ1-5; D is unresolved. The CDR3 is 14 amino acids. V dropped 2 bases and J dropped 2 bases, with 8 bases sitting between them. CDR1 and CDR2 (germline): SGHDT, YYEEEE.

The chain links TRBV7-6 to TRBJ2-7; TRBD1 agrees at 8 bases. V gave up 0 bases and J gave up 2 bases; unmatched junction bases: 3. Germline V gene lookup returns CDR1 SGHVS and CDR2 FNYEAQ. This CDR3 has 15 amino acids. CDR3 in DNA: TGTGCCAGCAGCTTAGCGGGGGACAGGACCTACGAGCAGTACTTC. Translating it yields CASSLAGDRTYEQYF.

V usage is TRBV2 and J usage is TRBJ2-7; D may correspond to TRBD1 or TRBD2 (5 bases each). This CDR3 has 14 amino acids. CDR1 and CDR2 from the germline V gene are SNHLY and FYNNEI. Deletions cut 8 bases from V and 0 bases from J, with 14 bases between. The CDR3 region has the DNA TGTGCCAGCCGGGTAGGGACCACCTCCTACGAGCAGTACTTC. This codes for CASRVGTTSYEQYF.

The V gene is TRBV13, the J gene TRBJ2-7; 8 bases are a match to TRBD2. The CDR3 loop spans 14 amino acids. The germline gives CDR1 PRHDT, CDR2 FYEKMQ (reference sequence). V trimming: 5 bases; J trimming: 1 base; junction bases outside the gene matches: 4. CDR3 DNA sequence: TGTGCCAGCAGCGCGACTAGCGATTCCTACGAGCAGTACTTC. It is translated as CASSATSDSYEQYF.

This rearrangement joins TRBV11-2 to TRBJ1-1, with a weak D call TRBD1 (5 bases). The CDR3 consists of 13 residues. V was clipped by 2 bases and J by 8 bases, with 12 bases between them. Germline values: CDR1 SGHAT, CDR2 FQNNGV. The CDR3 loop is CASSLSGRAEAFF. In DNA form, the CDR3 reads TGTGCCAGCAGCTTATCAGGGAGGGCCGAAGCTTTCTTT.

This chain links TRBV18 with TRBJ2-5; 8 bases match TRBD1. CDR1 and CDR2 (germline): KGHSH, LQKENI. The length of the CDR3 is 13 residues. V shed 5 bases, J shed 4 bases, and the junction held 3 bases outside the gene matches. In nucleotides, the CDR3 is TGTGCCAGCTCATCCAGGGGGCTAGAGACCCAGTACTTC. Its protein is CASSSRGLETQYF.

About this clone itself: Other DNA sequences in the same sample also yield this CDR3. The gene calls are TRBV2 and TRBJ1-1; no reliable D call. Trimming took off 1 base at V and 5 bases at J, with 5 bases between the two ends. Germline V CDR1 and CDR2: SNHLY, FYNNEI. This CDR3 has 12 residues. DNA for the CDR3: TGTGCCAGCAGTGAAGGAGGTACTGAAGCTTTCTTT. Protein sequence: CASSEGGTEAFF.

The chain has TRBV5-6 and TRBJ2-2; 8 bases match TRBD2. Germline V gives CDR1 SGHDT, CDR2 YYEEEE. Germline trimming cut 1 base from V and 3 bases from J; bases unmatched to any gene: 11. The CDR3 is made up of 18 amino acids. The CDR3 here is CASSLTAVSGAYTGELFF. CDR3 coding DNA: TGTGCCAGCAGCTTGACCGCAGTTAGCGGGGCCTACACCGGGGAGCTGTTTTTT.

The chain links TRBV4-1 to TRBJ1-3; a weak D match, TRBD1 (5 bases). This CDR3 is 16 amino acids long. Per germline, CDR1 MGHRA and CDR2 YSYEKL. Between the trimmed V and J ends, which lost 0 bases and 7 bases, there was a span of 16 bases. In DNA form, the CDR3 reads TGCGCCAGCAGCCAAGACGGGGGTGGAGGTGGGAACACCATATATTTT. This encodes CASSQDGGGGGNTIYF.

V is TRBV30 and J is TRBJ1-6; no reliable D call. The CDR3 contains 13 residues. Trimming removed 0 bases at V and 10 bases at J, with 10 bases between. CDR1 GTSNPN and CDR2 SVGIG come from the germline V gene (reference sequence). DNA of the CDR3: TGTGCCTGGAGTGTTAGGAAGGTATCACCCCTCCACTTT. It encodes CAWSVRKVSPLHF. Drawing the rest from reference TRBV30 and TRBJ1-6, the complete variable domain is SQTIHQWPATLVQPVGSPLSLECTVEGTSNPNLYWYRQAAGRGLQLLFYSVGIGQISSEVPQNLSASRPQDRQFILSSKKLLLSDSGFYLCAWSVRKVSPLHFGNGTRLTVT.

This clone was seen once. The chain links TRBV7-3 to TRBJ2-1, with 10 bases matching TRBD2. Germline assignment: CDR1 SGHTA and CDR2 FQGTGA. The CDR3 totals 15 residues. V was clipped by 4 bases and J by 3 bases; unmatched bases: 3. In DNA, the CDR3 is TGTGCCAGCAGCTCAGTAGCGGGGGGCTACAATGAGCAGTTCTTC. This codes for CASSSVAGGYNEQFF.

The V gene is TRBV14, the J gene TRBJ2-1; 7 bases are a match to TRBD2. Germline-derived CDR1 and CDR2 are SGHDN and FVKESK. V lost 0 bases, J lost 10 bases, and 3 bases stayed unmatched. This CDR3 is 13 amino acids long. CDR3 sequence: CASSQDLGGEQFF. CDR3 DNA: TGTGCCAGCAGCCAAGATCTCGGGGGGGAGCAGTTCTTC.

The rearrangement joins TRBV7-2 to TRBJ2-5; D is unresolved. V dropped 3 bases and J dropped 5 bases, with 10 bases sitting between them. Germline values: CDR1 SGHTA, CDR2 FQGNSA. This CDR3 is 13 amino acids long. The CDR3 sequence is CASSFPNGETQYF. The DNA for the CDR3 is TGTGCCAGCAGCTTTCCTAACGGGGAGACCCAGTACTTC.

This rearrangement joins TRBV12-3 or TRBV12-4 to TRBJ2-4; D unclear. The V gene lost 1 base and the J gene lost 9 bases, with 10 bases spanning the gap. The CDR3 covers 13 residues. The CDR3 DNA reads TGTGCCAGCAGTTTAGGCTCAAAGAGCATTCAGTACTTC. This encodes CASSLGSKSIQYF.

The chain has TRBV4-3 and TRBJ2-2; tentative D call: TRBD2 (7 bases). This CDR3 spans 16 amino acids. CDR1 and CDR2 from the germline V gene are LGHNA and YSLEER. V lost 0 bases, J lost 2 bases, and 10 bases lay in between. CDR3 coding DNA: TGCGCCAGCAGCCAAGAAGCGGGACATAACACCGGGGAGCTGTTTTTT. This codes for CASSQEAGHNTGELFF.

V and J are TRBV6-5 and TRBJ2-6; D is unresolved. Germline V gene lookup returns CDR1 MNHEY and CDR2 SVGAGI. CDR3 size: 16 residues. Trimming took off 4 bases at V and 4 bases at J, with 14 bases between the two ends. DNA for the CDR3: TGTGCCAGCAGTTGGACCCCAGGTTTAGGGGCCAACGTCCTGACTTTC. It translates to CASSWTPGLGANVLTF.

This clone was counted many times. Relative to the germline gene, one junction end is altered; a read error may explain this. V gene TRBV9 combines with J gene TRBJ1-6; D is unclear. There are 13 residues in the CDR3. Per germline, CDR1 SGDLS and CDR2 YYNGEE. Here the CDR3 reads CASSVDDKSPLHF. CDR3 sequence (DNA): TGTGCCAGCAGCGTAGATGATAAGTCACCCCTCCACTTT.

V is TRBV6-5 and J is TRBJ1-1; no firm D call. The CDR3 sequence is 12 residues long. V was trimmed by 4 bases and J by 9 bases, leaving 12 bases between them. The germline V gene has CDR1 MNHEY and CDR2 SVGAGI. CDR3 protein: CASSSSNGKAFF. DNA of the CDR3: TGTGCCAGCAGTTCCTCCAATGGGAAAGCTTTCTTT.